This T cell receptor (beta chain) was sequenced for a study of blood T cell dynamics during melanoma immunotherapy. The CDR3 loop spans 14 amino acids. The germline V and J ends were trimmed by 1 base and 6 bases, with 12 bases remaining between them. The germline CDR1 and CDR2 sequences are MNHNS and SASEGT. Clones were read by immunoSEQ multiplex PCR, and TCRdb kept only the in-frame ones, dropping some. The sample comprises some 16,000 clones, 94% of which are singletons, and roughly 0.22% rests with the top ten. Documented time point: week 3, after first cycle of checkpoint inhibitor. This TCR derives from a human donor with melanoma. The V and J genes are TRBV6-1 and TRBJ2-5, with D perhaps assigned TRBD1 or TRBD2 (5 bases each). Specimen: effector memory CD8+ T cells from blood, collected from a patient treated with checkpoint blockade. The CDR3 coding sequence is TGTGCCAGCAGTGAAGGGCCAGGGACGAAGACCCAGTACTTC. Its translation: CASSEGPGTKTQYF.